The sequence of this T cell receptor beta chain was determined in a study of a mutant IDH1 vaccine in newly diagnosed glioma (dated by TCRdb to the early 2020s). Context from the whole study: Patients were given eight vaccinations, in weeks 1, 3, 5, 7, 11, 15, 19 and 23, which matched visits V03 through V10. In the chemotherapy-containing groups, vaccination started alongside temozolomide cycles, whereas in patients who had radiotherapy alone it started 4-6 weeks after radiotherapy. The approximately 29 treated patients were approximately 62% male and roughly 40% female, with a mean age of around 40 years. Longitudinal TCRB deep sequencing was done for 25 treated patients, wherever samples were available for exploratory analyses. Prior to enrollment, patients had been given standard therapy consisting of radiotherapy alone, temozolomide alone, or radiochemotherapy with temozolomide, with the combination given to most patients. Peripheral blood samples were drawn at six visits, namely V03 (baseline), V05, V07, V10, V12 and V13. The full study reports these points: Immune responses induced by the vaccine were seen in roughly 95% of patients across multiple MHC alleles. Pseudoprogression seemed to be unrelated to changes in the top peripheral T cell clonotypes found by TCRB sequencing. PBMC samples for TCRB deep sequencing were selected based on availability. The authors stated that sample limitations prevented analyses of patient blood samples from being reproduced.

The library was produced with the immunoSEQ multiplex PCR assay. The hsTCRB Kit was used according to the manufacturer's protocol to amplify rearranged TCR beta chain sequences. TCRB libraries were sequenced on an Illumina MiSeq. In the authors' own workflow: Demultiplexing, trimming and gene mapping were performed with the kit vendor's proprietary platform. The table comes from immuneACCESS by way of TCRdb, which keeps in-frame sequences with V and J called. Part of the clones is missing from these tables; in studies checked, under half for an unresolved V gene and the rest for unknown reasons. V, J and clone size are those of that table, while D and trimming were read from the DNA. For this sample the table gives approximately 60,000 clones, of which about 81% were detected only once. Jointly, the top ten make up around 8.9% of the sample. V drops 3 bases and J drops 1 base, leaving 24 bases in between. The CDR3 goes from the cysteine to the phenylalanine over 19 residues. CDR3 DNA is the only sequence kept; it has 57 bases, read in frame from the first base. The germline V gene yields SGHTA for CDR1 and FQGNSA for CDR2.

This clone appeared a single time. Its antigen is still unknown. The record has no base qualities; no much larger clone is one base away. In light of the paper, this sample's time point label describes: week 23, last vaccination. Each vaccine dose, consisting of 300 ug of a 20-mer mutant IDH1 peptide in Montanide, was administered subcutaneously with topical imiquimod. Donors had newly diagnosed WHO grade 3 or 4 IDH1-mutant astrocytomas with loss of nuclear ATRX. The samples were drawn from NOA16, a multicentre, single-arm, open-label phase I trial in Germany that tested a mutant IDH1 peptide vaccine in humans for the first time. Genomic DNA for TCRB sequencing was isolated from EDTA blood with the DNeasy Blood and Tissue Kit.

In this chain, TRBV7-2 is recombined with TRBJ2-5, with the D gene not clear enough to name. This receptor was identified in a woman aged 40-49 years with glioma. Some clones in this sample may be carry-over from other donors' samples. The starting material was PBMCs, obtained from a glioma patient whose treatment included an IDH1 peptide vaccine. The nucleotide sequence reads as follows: TGTGCCAGCAGCTTGTTTGATTCGGCTGGACCTGGTGGCCAAGAGACCCAGTACTTC. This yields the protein CASSLFDSAGPGGQETQYF.